The rows below give T cell receptor beta chains drawn from one sample of a study of T cells in Graves' hyperthyroidism and ophthalmopathy. TCRdb itself ran the multiplex PCR reads through MiXCR, one entry per CDR3 protein. The sample yields roughly 530,000 distinct CDR3 sequences, roughly 15% seen once. The specimen sequenced was blood. The source of these receptors is a woman aged 18-35 years with Graves' ophthalmopathy. CDR3s include the opening cysteine and the closing phenylalanine or tryptophan. The D gene is left open where the match is weak. Only some rows state a clone size, as once, few, many or a class for expanded clones.

NA	TRBV2	TRBJ2-1	many	CATQRGVSINEQFF	TGTGCCACCCAAAGGGGAGTCAGCATCAATGAGCAGTTCTTC
TRBD1	TRBV12-3/TRBV12-4	TRBJ1-3	many	CASRTSRTGELSGNTIYF	TGTGCCAGCAGAACCTCGAGGACAGGGGAACTCTCTGGAAACACCATATATTTT
TRBD1	TRBV14	TRBJ2-5	few	CASSLGTAQETQYF	TGTGCCAGCAGCCTTGGGACAGCCCAAGAGACCCAGTACTTC
TRBD2	TRBV7-8	TRBJ2-1	NA	CASSHRLAGGVNEQFF	TGTGCCAGCAGCCATAGACTAGCGGGAGGGGTCAATGAGCAGTTCTTC
TRBD1	TRBV7-2	TRBJ1-3	few	CASSLTGPGNTIYF	TGTGCCAGCAGCTTGACAGGGCCTGGAAACACCATATATTTT
NA	TRBV18	TRBJ1-5	few	CASSRGTVDQPQHF	TGTGCCAGCTCACGAGGCACAGTCGATCAGCCCCAGCATTTT
NA	TRBV10-3	TRBJ2-3	NA	CAMNRELGTDTQYF	TGTGCCATGAACAGGGAACTAGGCACAGATACGCAGTATTTT
NA	TRBV12-3/TRBV12-4	TRBJ2-7	few	CASSGGWGTYEQYF	TGTGCCAGCAGTGGGGGGTGGGGAACCTACGAGCAGTACTTC
NA	TRBV7-4	TRBJ1-1	NA	CASSRGEAAEAFF	TGTGCCAGCAGCCGCGGGGAGGCGGCAGAAGCTTTCTTT
NA	TRBV28	TRBJ2-3	many	CASSPDRNAGTDTQYF	TGTGCCAGCAGCCCCGACAGGAATGCTGGCACAGATACGCAGTATTTT
TRBD1	TRBV7-2	TRBJ1-2	NA	CASSLDRGGFGGYTF	TGTGCCAGCAGCCTAGACAGGGGCGGATTCGGCGGCTACACCTTC
TRBD2	TRBV5-1	TRBJ2-7	many	CASSPGTSGIDEQYF	TGCGCCAGCAGCCCGGGGACTAGCGGGATTGACGAGCAGTACTTC
TRBD1	TRBV7-2	TRBJ1-2	NA	CAGSQDRNYGYTF	TGTGCCGGCAGCCAGGACAGGAACTATGGCTACACCTTC
NA	TRBV10-3	TRBJ2-1	NA	CAISEISDRYNEQFF	TGTGCCATCAGTGAGATTTCCGACAGGTACAATGAGCAGTTCTTC
NA	TRBV5-6	TRBJ2-7	many	CASSGTTGFGEQYF	TGTGCCAGCAGCGGCACGACAGGTTTTGGCGAGCAGTACTTC
NA	TRBV2	TRBJ2-5	many	CAGNQGLNQETQYF	TGTGCCGGCAACCAAGGACTGAATCAAGAGACCCAGTACTTC
NA	TRBV7-6	TRBJ2-5	few	CASSLDLRAQETQYF	TGTGCCAGCAGCTTAGATCTACGGGCCCAAGAGACCCAGTACTTC
TRBD1	TRBV27	TRBJ2-7	NA	CASSLFGTGSTYEQYF	TGTGCCAGCAGTTTATTTGGGACAGGGTCTACCTACGAGCAGTACTTC
NA	TRBV3-1	TRBJ2-3	many	CASSQDWRGSTDTQYF	TGTGCCAGCAGCCAAGATTGGCGGGGAAGCACAGATACGCAGTATTTT
NA	TRBV28	TRBJ2-3	many	CASSPRLRDTDTQYF	TGTGCCAGCAGCCCCCGCCTGAGAGACACAGATACGCAGTATTTT
NA	TRBV7-3	TRBJ2-3	many	CASSLYLGGVGTDTQYF	TGTGCCAGCAGCCTATATTTGGGAGGTGTTGGCACAGATACGCAGTATTTT
TRBD2	TRBV6-6	TRBJ2-2	NA	CASSYSLSGGAPGELFF	TGTGCCAGCAGTTACTCGCTTAGCGGGGGGGCACCCGGGGAGCTGTTTTTT
TRBD1	TRBV28	TRBJ1-6	many	CASSLMDRVNSPLHF	TGTGCCAGCAGTTTAATGGACAGGGTTAATTCACCCCTCCACTTT
NA	TRBV9	TRBJ1-6	few	CASSSRPGSPLHF	TGTGCTAGCTCCAGCAGACCGGGATCACCCCTCCACTTT
NA	TRBV28	TRBJ1-5	many	CASSYPLSVQPQHF	TGTGCCAGCAGTTACCCTCTGTCTGTACAGCCCCAGCATTTT
NA	TRBV28	TRBJ1-2	NA	CASSFSPGHFGYTF	TGTGCCAGCAGTTTTTCGCCGGGACATTTTGGCTACACCTTC
NA	TRBV27	TRBJ2-5	NA	CASRISIQETQYF	TGTGCCAGCAGGATCTCGATCCAAGAGACCCAGTACTTC
NA	TRBV5-1	TRBJ1-5	many	CASSSQQGQPQHF	TGCGCCAGCAGCTCACAACAGGGTCAGCCCCAGCATTTT
TRBD2	TRBV5-5	TRBJ2-7	NA	CASSFGTSNFYEQYF	TGTGCCAGCAGCTTTGGGACTAGCAACTTCTACGAGCAGTACTTC
NA	TRBV30	TRBJ2-2	many	CAWSAMVTGELFF	TGTGCCTGGAGCGCAATGGTCACCGGGGAGCTGTTTTTT
TRBD1	TRBV4-3	TRBJ1-1	NA	CASSQALWTGNTEAFF	TGCGCCAGCAGCCAAGCTCTCTGGACAGGGAACACTGAAGCTTTCTTT
TRBD1	TRBV28	TRBJ2-1	many	CASNVRTGPYNEQFF	TGTGCCAGCAATGTACGGACAGGACCATACAATGAGCAGTTCTTC
NA	TRBV28	TRBJ2-5	NA	CASSSYNLVQPQETQYF	TGTGCCAGCAGTTCTTATAATTTGGTACAGCCTCAAGAGACCCAGTACTTC
NA	TRBV9	TRBJ2-7	NA	CASSVGFSISYEQYF	TGTGCCAGCAGCGTAGGCTTCTCTATCTCCTACGAGCAGTACTTC
NA	TRBV6-1	TRBJ2-7	many	CASNDRSYEQYF	TGTGCCAGCAACGACAGATCCTACGAGCAGTACTTC
TRBD2	TRBV19	TRBJ2-4	few	CASNPGLAGGWAKNIQYF	TGTGCCAGTAACCCGGGACTAGCGGGAGGCTGGGCCAAAAACATTCAGTACTTC
TRBD2	TRBV5-5	TRBJ2-2	many	CASTGGVAGASNTGELFF	TGTGCCAGCACCGGAGGGGTAGCGGGAGCCTCGAACACCGGGGAGCTGTTTTTT
NA	TRBV30	TRBJ2-1	NA	CAWSGTLTYNEQFF	TGTGCCTGGAGTGGGACTCTCACCTACAATGAGCAGTTCTTC
NA	TRBV12-3/TRBV12-4	TRBJ1-5	many	CASSFGAGDQPQHF	TGTGCCAGCAGTTTCGGGGCAGGGGATCAGCCCCAGCATTTT
NA	TRBV11-2	TRBJ2-7	NA	CASSWGSGTNEQYF	TGTGCCAGCAGCTGGGGGTCAGGGACCAACGAGCAGTACTTC
TRBD1	TRBV6-2/TRBV6-3	TRBJ2-7	NA	CASSASRTGLEQYF	TGTGCCAGCAGTGCCTCCAGGACAGGCCTCGAGCAGTACTTC
TRBD1	TRBV28	TRBJ1-2	many	CAILRGHGYTF	TGTGCCATCCTCAGGGGGCATGGCTACACCTTC
TRBD2	TRBV27	TRBJ2-1	NA	CASGQRGGMKYNEQFF	TGTGCCAGCGGACAGCGGGGGGGCATGAAGTACAATGAGCAGTTCTTC
TRBD2	TRBV7-2	TRBJ2-5	NA	CASSSNLAGEQETQYF	TGTGCCAGCAGCTCCAACCTAGCGGGAGAACAAGAGACCCAGTACTTC
TRBD2	TRBV30	TRBJ2-3	many	CAWSGGTSGGRTDTQYF	TGTGCCTGGAGTGGGGGGACTAGCGGGGGGCGCACAGATACGCAGTATTTT
TRBD1	TRBV12-3/TRBV12-4	TRBJ1-3	NA	CASSLLGTGLSGNTIYF	TGTGCCAGCAGTTTACTCGGGACAGGGCTATCTGGAAACACCATATATTTT
NA	TRBV7-9	TRBJ1-2	NA	CASSLHLPDGYTF	TGTGCCAGCAGCTTACACCTCCCCGATGGCTACACCTTC
NA	TRBV28	TRBJ2-1	many	CASSLWRNEQFF	TGTGCCAGCAGTTTATGGAGGAATGAGCAGTTCTTC
NA	TRBV19	TRBJ1-5	few	CASSIDTVRNQPQHF	TGTGCCAGTAGTATAGACACCGTACGAAATCAGCCCCAGCATTTT
TRBD2	TRBV10-3	TRBJ2-1	NA	CAISLLAGKYEQFF	TGTGCCATCAGCCTACTAGCGGGAAAATATGAGCAGTTCTTC
NA	TRBV3-1	TRBJ1-1	NA	CASSQQGKNTEAFF	TGTGCCAGCAGCCAACAGGGGAAGAACACTGAAGCTTTCTTT
NA	TRBV12-3/TRBV12-4	TRBJ2-7	few	CASGGTGGYEQYF	TGTGCCAGTGGGGGGACGGGCGGCTACGAGCAGTACTTC
NA	TRBV19	TRBJ2-2	few	CASMAGGLNTGELFF	TGTGCCAGTATGGCTGGCGGATTGAACACCGGGGAGCTGTTTTTT
NA	TRBV28	TRBJ2-2	few	CASSLYFGGRLTGELFF	TGTGCCAGCAGTTTATATTTTGGGGGCCGGCTAACCGGGGAGCTGTTTTTT